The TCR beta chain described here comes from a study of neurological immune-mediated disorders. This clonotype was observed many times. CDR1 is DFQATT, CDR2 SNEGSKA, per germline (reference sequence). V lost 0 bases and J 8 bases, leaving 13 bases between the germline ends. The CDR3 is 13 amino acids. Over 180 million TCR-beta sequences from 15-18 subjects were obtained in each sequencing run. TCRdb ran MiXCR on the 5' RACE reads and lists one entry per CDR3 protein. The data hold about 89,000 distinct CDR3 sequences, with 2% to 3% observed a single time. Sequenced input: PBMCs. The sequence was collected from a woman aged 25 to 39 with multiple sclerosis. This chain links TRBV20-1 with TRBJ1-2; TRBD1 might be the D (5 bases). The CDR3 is CSARDRDLSGYTF. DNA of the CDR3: TGCAGTGCTAGAGATCGGGACCTCTCAGGCTACACCTTC.